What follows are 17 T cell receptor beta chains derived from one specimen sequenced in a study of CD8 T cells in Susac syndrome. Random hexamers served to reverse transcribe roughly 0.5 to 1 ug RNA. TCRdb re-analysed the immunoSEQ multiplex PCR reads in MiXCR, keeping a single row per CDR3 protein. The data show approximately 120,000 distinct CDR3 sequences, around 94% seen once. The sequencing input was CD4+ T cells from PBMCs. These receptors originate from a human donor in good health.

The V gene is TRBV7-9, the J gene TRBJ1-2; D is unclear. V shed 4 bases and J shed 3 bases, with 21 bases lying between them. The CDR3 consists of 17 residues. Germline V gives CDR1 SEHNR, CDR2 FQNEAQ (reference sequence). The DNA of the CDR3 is TGTGCCAGCAGCTCCCCTTCCCGGCTGAGAGCCTACTATGGCTACACCTTC. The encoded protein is CASSSPSRLRAYYGYTF. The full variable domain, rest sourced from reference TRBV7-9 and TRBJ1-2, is DTGVSQNPRHKITKRGQNVTFRCDPISEHNRLYWYRQTLGQGPEFLTYFQNEAQLEKSRLLSDRFSAERPKGSFSTLEIQRTEQGDSAMYLCASSSPSRLRAYYGYTFGSGTRLTVV.

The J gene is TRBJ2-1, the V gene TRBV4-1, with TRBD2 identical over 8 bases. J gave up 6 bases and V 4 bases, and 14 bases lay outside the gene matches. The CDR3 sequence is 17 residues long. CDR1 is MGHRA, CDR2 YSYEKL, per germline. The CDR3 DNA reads TGCGCCAGCAGCCCCGGGAGGGGGAGAACTTCGGGCAATGAGCAGTTCTTC. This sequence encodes CASSPGRGRTSGNEQFF.

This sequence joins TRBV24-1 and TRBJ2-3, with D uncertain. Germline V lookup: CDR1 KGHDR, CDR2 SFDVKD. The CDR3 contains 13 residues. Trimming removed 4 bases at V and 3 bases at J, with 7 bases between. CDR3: CATSEGGTDTQYF. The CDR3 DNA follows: TGTGCCACCAGTGAAGGCGGAACAGATACGCAGTATTTT.

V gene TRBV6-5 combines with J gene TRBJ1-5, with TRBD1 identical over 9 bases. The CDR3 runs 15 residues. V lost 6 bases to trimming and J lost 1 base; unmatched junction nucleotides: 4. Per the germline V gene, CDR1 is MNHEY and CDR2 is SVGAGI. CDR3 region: CASRDRGASNQPQHF. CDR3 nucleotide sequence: TGTGCCAGCAGAGACAGGGGGGCCAGCAATCAGCCCCAGCATTTT.

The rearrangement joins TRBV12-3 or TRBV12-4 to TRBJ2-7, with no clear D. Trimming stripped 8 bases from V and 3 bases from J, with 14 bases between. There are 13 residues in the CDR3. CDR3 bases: TGTGCCAGCGCGCCGAGCATCCGCTACGAGCAGTACTTC. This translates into CASAPSIRYEQYF.

For the CDR3, the DNA is TGTGCCACCGGGACTTTTTCTACGAACACCGGGGAGCTGTTTTTT. Translating gives CATGTFSTNTGELFF. The V call is TRBV15, the J call TRBJ2-2, with D perhaps matching TRBD2 (6 bases). V shed 8 bases and J shed 0 bases, with 13 bases lying between them. The CDR3 extends over 15 amino acids. The V gene's germline CDR1 is LNHNV and CDR2 YYDKDF (reference sequence).

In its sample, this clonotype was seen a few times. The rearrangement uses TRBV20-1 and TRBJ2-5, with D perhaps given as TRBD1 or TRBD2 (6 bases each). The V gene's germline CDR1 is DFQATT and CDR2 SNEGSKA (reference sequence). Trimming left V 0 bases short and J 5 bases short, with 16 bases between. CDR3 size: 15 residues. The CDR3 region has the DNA TGCAGTGCTAGAGATTGGAACAGGAGGGGGGAGACCCAGTACTTC. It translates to CSARDWNRRGETQYF.

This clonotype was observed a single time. This CDR3 reads CSTTTGQGNTEAFF. The CDR3 bases are TGCAGCACCACCACGGGTCAGGGCAACACTGAAGCTTTCTTT. V is TRBV29-1 and J is TRBJ1-1; D possibly corresponds to TRBD1 (5 bases). This CDR3 is 14 amino acids long. Germline loops: CDR1 SQVTM, CDR2 ANQGSEA. Trimming shortened V by 8 bases and J by 2 bases, and 18 bases separated the two germline ends.

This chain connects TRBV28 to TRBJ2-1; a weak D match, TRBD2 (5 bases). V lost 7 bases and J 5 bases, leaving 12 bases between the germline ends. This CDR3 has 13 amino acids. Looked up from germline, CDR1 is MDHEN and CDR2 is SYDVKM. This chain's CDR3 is CASIGRVNNEQFF. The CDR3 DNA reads TGTGCCAGCATAGGGCGGGTGAACAATGAGCAGTTCTTC. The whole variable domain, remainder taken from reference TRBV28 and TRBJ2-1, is DVKVTQSSRYLVKRTGEKVFLECVQDMDHENMFWYRQDPGLGLRLIYFSYDVKMKEKGDIPEGYSVSREKKERFSLILESASTNQTSMYLCASIGRVNNEQFFGPGTRLTVL.

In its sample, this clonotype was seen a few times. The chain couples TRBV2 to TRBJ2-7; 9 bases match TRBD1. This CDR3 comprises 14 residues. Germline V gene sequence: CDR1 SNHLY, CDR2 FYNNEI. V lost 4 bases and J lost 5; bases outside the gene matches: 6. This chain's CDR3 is CASSGDRDVNEQYF. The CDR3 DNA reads TGTGCCAGCAGTGGGGACAGGGACGTCAACGAGCAGTACTTC. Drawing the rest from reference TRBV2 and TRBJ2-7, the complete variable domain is EPEVTQTPSHQVTQMGQEVILRCVPISNHLYFYWYRQILGQKVEFLVSFYNNEISEKSEIFDDQFSVERPDGSNFTLKIRSTKLEDSAMYFCASSGDRDVNEQYFGPGTRLTVT.

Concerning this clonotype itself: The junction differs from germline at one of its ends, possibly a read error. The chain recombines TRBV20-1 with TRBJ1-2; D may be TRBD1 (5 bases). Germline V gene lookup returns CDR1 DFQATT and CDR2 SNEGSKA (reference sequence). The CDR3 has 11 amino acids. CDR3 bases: TGCAGTGGGGGGACCCTCTATAGCTACACCTTC. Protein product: CSGGTLYSYTF.

CDR3 amino acids: CASSFGSRDTEAFF. The CDR3 coding sequence is TGCGCCAGCAGCTTCGGAAGTAGAGACACTGAAGCTTTCTTT. This chain joins TRBV5-1 and TRBJ1-1, with D uncertain. V was cut by 2 bases and J by 3 bases, with 11 bases left in between. Looked up from germline, CDR1 is SGHRS and CDR2 is YFSETQ. CDR3 size: 14 residues. The full variable domain, rest sourced from reference TRBV5-1 and TRBJ1-1, is KAGVTQTPRYLIKTRGQQVTLSCSPISGHRSVSWYQQTPGQGLQFLFEYFSETQRNKGNFPGRFSGRQFSNSRSEMNVSTLELGDSALYLCASSFGSRDTEAFFGQGTRLTVV.

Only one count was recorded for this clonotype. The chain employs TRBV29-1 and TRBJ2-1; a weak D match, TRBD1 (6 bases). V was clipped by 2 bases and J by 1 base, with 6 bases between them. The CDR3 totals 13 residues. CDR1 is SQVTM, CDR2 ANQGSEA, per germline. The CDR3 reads CSVERGSYNEQFF. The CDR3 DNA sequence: TGCAGCGTTGAAAGGGGGTCCTACAATGAGCAGTTCTTC.

This CDR3 reads CASLQGGGTDTQYF. The CDR3 region has the DNA TGCGCCAGCCTACAGGGCGGAGGAACAGATACGCAGTATTTT. This chain links TRBV5-1 with TRBJ2-3; D may be TRBD1 (6 bases). CDR1 is SGHRS and CDR2 is YFSETQ in the germline V gene. This CDR3 comprises 14 residues. Trimming took 7 bases from V and 3 from J, leaving 15 bases between them.

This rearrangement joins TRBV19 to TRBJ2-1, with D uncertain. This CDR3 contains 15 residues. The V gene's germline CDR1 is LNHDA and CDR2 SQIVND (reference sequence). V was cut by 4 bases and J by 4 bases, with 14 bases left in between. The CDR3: CASSNGARGYNEQFF. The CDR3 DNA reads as TGTGCCAGTAGTAACGGAGCGAGAGGTTACAATGAGCAGTTCTTC.

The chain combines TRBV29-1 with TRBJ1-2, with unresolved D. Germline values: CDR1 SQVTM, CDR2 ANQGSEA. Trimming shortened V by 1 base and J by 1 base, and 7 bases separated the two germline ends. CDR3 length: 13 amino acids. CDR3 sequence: CSVEGDNNYGYTF. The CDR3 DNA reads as TGCAGCGTTGAAGGAGATAATAACTATGGCTACACCTTC.

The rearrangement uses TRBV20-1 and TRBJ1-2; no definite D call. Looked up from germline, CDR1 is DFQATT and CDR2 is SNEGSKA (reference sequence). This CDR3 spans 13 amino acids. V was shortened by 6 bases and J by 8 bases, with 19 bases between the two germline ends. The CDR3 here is CSALAGHRNGYTF. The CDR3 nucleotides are TGCAGTGCCCTCGCAGGCCACAGAAACGGCTACACCTTC.